These 20 T cell receptor beta chains were sequenced from one sample in a study of T cells in Graves' hyperthyroidism and ophthalmopathy. TCR beta CDR3 regions were amplified from RNA. First-round RT-PCR of the TCR CDR3 relied on the HTBI primer set. TCRdb fed the multiplex PCR reads into MiXCR, producing one record per CDR3 protein. The sample consists of 410,000 or so distinct CDR3 sequences, 14% to 15% of them appearing once. Sequenced input: blood. These receptors were obtained from a man aged 18-30 years with Graves' ophthalmopathy.

This clonotype has only one observation. V usage is TRBV27 and J usage is TRBJ1-5; D may be TRBD1 (5 bases). This CDR3 is built from 15 residues. CDR1 is MNHEY and CDR2 is SMNVEV in the germline V gene (reference sequence). V lost 5 bases and J 6 bases, leaving 17 bases between the germline ends. The CDR3 sequence: CASSEGRGEVQPQHF. DNA for the CDR3: TGTGCCAGCAGTGAAGGGAGGGGAGAGGTTCAGCCCCAGCATTTT.

The chain is built from TRBV19 and TRBJ2-1; D gene unclear. The CDR3 has 12 residues. Germline CDR1 LNHDA, CDR2 SQIVND (reference sequence). Trimming removed 6 bases at V and 4 bases at J, with 7 bases between. CDR3 nucleotide sequence: TGTGCCAGTAGACCAGCTTACAATGAGCAGTTCTTC. It translates to CASRPAYNEQFF.

This clonotype was recorded a few times. This may stem from a read error, because a much larger clone lies one nucleotide away. V gene TRBV7-9 combines with J gene TRBJ2-7; D may be TRBD1 or TRBD2 (5 bases each). The V end lost 4 bases, the J end lost 0 bases, and 16 bases lay between the germline ends. There are 16 residues in the CDR3. Germline V gene sequence: CDR1 SEHNR, CDR2 FQNEAQ (reference sequence). The CDR3 DNA reads TGTGCCAGCAGCTCCGCCTGGGACGCCAGCTCCTACGAGCAGTACTTC. It is translated as CASSSAWDASSYEQYF.

This clonotype was recorded at least ten times. The gene calls are TRBV12-3 or TRBV12-4 and TRBJ2-5; the D is unclear. This CDR3 spans 13 amino acids. Trimming left V 4 bases short and J 3 bases short, with 9 bases between. Written as DNA, the CDR3 is TGTGCCAGCAGTTACTATGAAAAAGAGACCCAGTACTTC. Protein: CASSYYEKETQYF.

The V and J genes are TRBV9 and TRBJ2-7, with 11 positions matching TRBD2. Germline V gives CDR1 SGDLS, CDR2 YYNGEE. The CDR3 has 15 amino acids. Unmatched junction bases numbered 9, after V lost 4 bases and J lost 6 bases. The CDR3 spells CASSLSTSGGSEQYF. The CDR3 bases are TGTGCCAGCAGCTTATCTACTAGCGGGGGAAGCGAGCAGTACTTC.

In this sample, this clonotype turned up many times. J is TRBJ2-7 and V is TRBV20-1, with TRBD1 identical over 9 bases. V gave up 7 bases and J gave up 6 bases; unmatched junction bases: 10. CDR3 length: 13 residues. Germline assignment: CDR1 DFQATT and CDR2 SNEGSKA (reference sequence). For the CDR3, the DNA is TGCAGTGTCCCATGGACAGGGGAGGGCGAGCAGTACTTC. Translation: CSVPWTGEGEQYF.

This clonotype was recorded many times. This chain links TRBV5-6 with TRBJ1-3; possible D gene TRBD1, 5 bases. CDR3 size: 13 residues. Germline loops: CDR1 SGHDT, CDR2 YYEEEE. Trimming left V 3 bases short and J 3 bases short, with 7 bases between. The CDR3 nucleotides read TGTGCCAGCAGCTGGGACGGTGGAAACACCATATATTTT. It yields the protein CASSWDGGNTIYF.

This clonotype was counted ten times or more. The chain is built from TRBV13 and TRBJ2-7; weak D call: TRBD1 (5 bases). V lost 1 base to trimming and J lost 6 bases, with 7 bases between them. The CDR3 consists of 12 residues. The germline CDR1 and CDR2 sequences are PRHDT and FYEKMQ (reference sequence). CDR3 DNA: TGTGCCAGCAGCTTAGAGGGGCTCGAGCAGTACTTC. It is translated as CASSLEGLEQYF.

This clonotype was seen ten or more times. The chain joins TRBV28 to TRBJ1-1; the match to TRBD1 covers 7 bases. Germline lookup yields CDR1 MDHEN and CDR2 SYDVKM. Trimming removed 11 bases from V and 0 bases from J; junction bases left unmatched: 12. This CDR3 has 15 residues. CDR3 protein: CASHYSGTVNTEAFF. In DNA form, the CDR3 reads TGTGCCTCCCACTACTCCGGGACAGTGAACACTGAAGCTTTCTTT.

This clonotype has just a few counts. One end of the junction fails to match germline, which may point to a read error. The chain recombines TRBV12-3 or TRBV12-4 with TRBJ2-2, with TRBD2 matching 8 bases. This CDR3 region has 15 residues. In DNA, the CDR3 is TGTGCCAGCAGTCCCGGGGGGGGGAGGACCGGGGAGCTGTCTTTT. This sequence encodes CASSPGGGRTGELSF.

This clonotype appeared many times. The chain combines TRBV6-1 with TRBJ2-4, with D uncertain. The germline gives CDR1 MNHNS, CDR2 SASEGT. The CDR3 has 17 residues. The V end lost 2 bases, the J end lost 0 bases, and 14 bases lay between the germline ends. The CDR3 DNA is TGTGCCAGCAGTGAAAGTTTGGTAGCCCTAGCCAAAAACATTCAGTACTTC. It yields the protein CASSESLVALAKNIQYF.

A few counts support this clonotype. The CDR3 DNA follows: TGTGCCAGTAGTATGGGCAGGGGATGGTCACCCCTCCACTTT. Amino acids: CASSMGRGWSPLHF. The rearrangement links TRBV19 to TRBJ1-6, with a possible D match to TRBD1 (6 bases). The germline V gene has CDR1 LNHDA and CDR2 SQIVND (reference sequence). Trimming left V 3 bases short and J 10 bases short, with 13 bases between. This CDR3 is 14 amino acids long.

The chain carries TRBV18 and TRBJ1-4; D uncertain. Per germline, CDR1 KGHSH and CDR2 LQKENI. V was clipped by 4 bases and J by 0 bases, with 12 bases between them. The CDR3 totals 16 residues. CDR3 protein: CASSLIGGSTNEKLFF. The CDR3 coding sequence is TGTGCCAGCTCACTCATAGGTGGTTCAACTAATGAAAAACTGTTTTTT.

The V gene is TRBV6-9, the J gene TRBJ2-1; D unclear. The CDR3 runs 11 residues. V dropped 3 bases and J dropped 8 bases, with 5 bases sitting between them. The germline gives CDR1 MNHGY, CDR2 SVAAGI. The CDR3 here is CASSYKDEQFF. The DNA for the CDR3 is TGTGCCAGCAGTTACAAGGATGAGCAGTTCTTC.

On this clonotype itself: One base away lies a much larger clone, so this may be a sequencing read error. The final CDR3 position lacks the conserved phenylalanine or tryptophan, pointing to a likely read error. This chain joins TRBV30 and TRBJ1-2; D gene ambiguous. This CDR3 spans 13 amino acids. V shed 0 bases and J shed 4 bases, with 9 bases lying between them. Germline assignment: CDR1 GTSNPN and CDR2 SVGIG (reference sequence). CDR3 loop: CAWSVGNSYGYTI. The CDR3 DNA reads as TGTGCCTGGAGTGTAGGGAATTCCTATGGCTACACCATC.

The sample holds many counts of this clonotype. V usage is TRBV30 and J usage is TRBJ1-3; D not certain. The CDR3 runs to 14 residues. Germline V CDR1 and CDR2: GTSNPN, SVGIG (reference sequence). Trimming left V 0 bases short and J 0 bases short, with 6 bases between. The CDR3 loop is CAWSVPSSGNTIYF. The CDR3 DNA is TGTGCCTGGAGTGTCCCAAGCTCTGGAAACACCATATATTTT.

The chain combines TRBV7-9 with TRBJ2-3; 8 bases align to TRBD1. This CDR3 has 16 residues. Trimming removed 6 bases from V and 1 base from J; junction bases left unmatched: 9. Germline lookup yields CDR1 SEHNR and CDR2 FQNEAQ (reference sequence). The DNA of the CDR3 is TGTGCCAGCAGACCAGGGGGCCTTGAGCGCACAGATACGCAGTATTTT. Translated: CASRPGGLERTDTQYF.

This clonotype has a count of ten or more. The CDR3 DNA reads as TGTGCTAGTGGTTTGACCCGGGCCGAGCAGTTCTTC. Its translation: CASGLTRAEQFF. The chain carries TRBV12-5 and TRBJ2-1; D gene ambiguous. The CDR3 totals 12 residues. Trimming stripped 2 bases from V and 10 bases from J, with 9 bases between. Germline CDR1 and CDR2: LGHNT and FRNRAP.

The V and J genes are TRBV7-9 and TRBJ2-3; 7 bases map to TRBD1. This CDR3 spans 20 amino acids. J was trimmed by 6 bases and V by 5 bases; bases with no gene match: 26. In germline, CDR1 is SEHNR, CDR2 FQNEAQ (reference sequence). The CDR3 reads CASSPNNYGQESIGVDTQYF. Here the CDR3 DNA reads TGTGCCAGCAGCCCAAATAACTACGGACAGGAAAGTATTGGGGTCGATACGCAGTATTTT.

This clonotype occurred many times. V is TRBV3-1 and J is TRBJ2-1, with no clear D. Trimming took off 0 bases at V and 4 bases at J, with 7 bases between the two ends. Germline CDR1 reads LGHDT; CDR2 reads YNNKEL (reference sequence). The CDR3 runs to 14 residues. The CDR3 DNA reads as TGTGCCAGCAGCCAAGAGGCCCGGTACAATGAGCAGTTCTTC. Translated: CASSQEARYNEQFF.